Below are 15 T cell receptor beta chains sequenced from a single sample in a study of memory CD4+ T cells and cytomegalovirus serostatus. Single viable CD3+CD4+CD8-CD45RO+ cells were sorted as the memory CD4+ T cells. Data came from immunoSEQ multiplex PCR; TCRdb stores just in-frame clones and leaves some out. The sample shows about 41,000 clones, about 76% of them seen only once. The sample comprised memory CD4+ T cells from blood. These receptors were obtained from an adult in good health and CMV-seronegative.

The chain uses TRBV5-1 and TRBJ2-7; no clear D. CDR3 length: 13 residues. The germline V and J ends were trimmed by 7 bases and 3 bases, with 14 bases remaining between them. From germline, CDR1 is SGHRS and CDR2 YFSETQ. The CDR3 sequence is CASSSRFSYEQYF. The CDR3 region has the DNA TGCGCCAGCTCTTCCCGGTTTAGCTACGAGCAGTACTTC.

This chain connects TRBV2 to TRBJ2-3, with a possible D match to TRBD1 (6 bases). Trimming removed 7 bases at V and 0 bases at J, with 11 bases between. The CDR3 totals 14 residues. Germline V CDR1 and CDR2: SNHLY, FYNNEI. The CDR3 spells CASNYRASTDTQYF. CDR3 sequence (DNA): TGTGCCAGCAACTACAGGGCTAGCACAGATACGCAGTATTTT.

CDR3 DNA sequence: TGTGCCAGCAGTAAAAGCCTAGCGGCCCGGCCTGGGAACGAGCAGTACTTC. Protein product: CASSKSLAARPGNEQYF. The chain recombines TRBV2 with TRBJ2-7; 7 nucleotides agree with TRBD2. Germline V gene data show CDR1 as SNHLY and CDR2 as FYNNEI. The trim removed 5 bases at V and 5 bases at J, leaving 18 bases unmatched. The CDR3 runs 17 residues.

The rearrangement joins TRBV5-1 to TRBJ2-5; D is uncertain. The CDR3 consists of 14 residues. Germline V lookup: CDR1 SGHRS, CDR2 YFSETQ. V shed 4 bases and J shed 5 bases, with 15 bases lying between them. CDR3 DNA: TGCGCCAGCAGCCCGCGGACGGTAGGGGAGACCCAGTACTTC. Its translation: CASSPRTVGETQYF.

This sequence joins TRBV7-2 and TRBJ2-7; a weak D match, TRBD2 (5 bases). The CDR3 has 13 residues. V was shortened by 7 bases and J by 3 bases, with 13 bases between the two germline ends. Germline loops: CDR1 SGHTA, CDR2 FQGNSA. CDR3 protein: CASTPGNFYEQYF. The CDR3 bases are TGTGCCAGCACCCCGGGAAATTTCTACGAGCAGTACTTC. Using reference TRBV7-2 and TRBJ2-7 for the parts outside the CDR3, the full variable domain is GAGVSQSPSNKVTEKGKDVELRCDPISGHTALYWYRQSLGQGLEFLIYFQGNSAPDKSGLPSDRFSAERTGGSVSTLTIQRTQQEDSAVYLCASTPGNFYEQYFGPGTRLTVT.

The gene calls are TRBV18 and TRBJ2-7; 7 positions match TRBD1. The junction had 8 bases not matched to a gene; V was cut back by 6 bases and J by 0 bases. This CDR3 is 15 amino acids long. The germline gives CDR1 KGHSH, CDR2 LQKENI. Here the CDR3 reads CASSLDRARSYEQYF. CDR3 coding DNA: TGTGCCAGCTCCCTCGACAGGGCGCGCTCCTACGAGCAGTACTTC.

A few counts support this clone. The chain is built from TRBV27 and TRBJ1-2, with a weak D call TRBD1 (5 bases). CDR1 and CDR2 from the germline V gene are MNHEY and SMNVEV (reference sequence). V gave up 3 bases and J gave up 7 bases, with 12 bases separating them. The CDR3 has 13 residues. In nucleotides, the CDR3 is TGTGCCAGCAGTTTTGATGGGGCGTTTGGCTACACCTTC. It translates to CASSFDGAFGYTF.

The chain has TRBV5-1 and TRBJ2-5; 10 bases match TRBD2. This CDR3 spans 16 amino acids. V lost 0 bases and J lost 3; bases outside the gene matches: 5. Germline values: CDR1 SGHRS, CDR2 YFSETQ. The CDR3 sequence is CASSLGALAGEETQYF. In DNA, the CDR3 is TGCGCCAGCAGCTTGGGTGCCCTAGCGGGGGAAGAGACCCAGTACTTC. The variable domain in full, completed from reference TRBV5-1 and TRBJ2-5, reads KAGVTQTPRYLIKTRGQQVTLSCSPISGHRSVSWYQQTPGQGLQFLFEYFSETQRNKGNFPGRFSGRQFSNSRSEMNVSTLELGDSALYLCASSLGALAGEETQYFGPGTRLLVL.

This clone has more than one count but fewer than ten. This chain connects TRBV30 to TRBJ1-2; D is unclear. Trimming pared 4 bases from V and 4 bases from J, leaving 13 bases between. Germline lookup yields CDR1 GTSNPN and CDR2 SVGIG (reference sequence). The CDR3 totals 13 residues. CDR3 sequence: CAWISQVVYGYTF. CDR3 DNA sequence: TGTGCCTGGATCAGTCAAGTGGTCTATGGCTACACCTTC.

The chain employs TRBV28 and TRBJ1-5; possibly TRBD1 for D (6 bases). V was shortened by 7 bases and J by 4 bases, with 20 bases between the two germline ends. This CDR3 is built from 16 residues. Germline values: CDR1 MDHEN, CDR2 SYDVKM. CDR3 coding DNA: TGTGCCAGCATCAGGGGCGGGCAGTTGGGGAATCAGCCCCAGCATTTT. It encodes CASIRGGQLGNQPQHF.

V usage is TRBV19 and J usage is TRBJ1-1; 8 positions match TRBD1. The CDR3 runs 13 residues. Germline assignment: CDR1 LNHDA and CDR2 SQIVND (reference sequence). Trimming at V came to 4 bases and at J to 6 bases, leaving 4 bases not matched to a gene. The CDR3 region is CASSTDREAEAFF. The CDR3 DNA reads TGTGCCAGTAGTACGGACAGGGAGGCTGAAGCTTTCTTT.

The chain combines TRBV5-1 with TRBJ2-5; a weak D match, TRBD2 (6 bases). V shed 0 bases and J shed 4 bases, with 22 bases lying between them. This CDR3 is 18 amino acids long. Germline V gene lookup returns CDR1 SGHRS and CDR2 YFSETQ. In nucleotides, the CDR3 is TGCGCCAGCAGCTTGGACCCCTTCGGGGGACGGCGTGCAGAGACCCAGTACTTC. Translating it yields CASSLDPFGGRRAETQYF.

The sample holds one count of this clone. This chain links TRBV5-1 with TRBJ2-3; D might be TRBD2 (5 bases). Trimming left V 1 base short and J 1 base short, with 7 bases between. The CDR3 spans 14 residues. CDR1 and CDR2 (germline): SGHRS, YFSETQ. CDR3 sequence: CASSLFGGTDTQYF. Written as DNA, the CDR3 is TGCGCCAGCAGCTTGTTCGGGGGCACAGATACGCAGTATTTT. The full variable domain, completed using reference TRBV5-1 and TRBJ2-3, is KAGVTQTPRYLIKTRGQQVTLSCSPISGHRSVSWYQQTPGQGLQFLFEYFSETQRNKGNFPGRFSGRQFSNSRSEMNVSTLELGDSALYLCASSLFGGTDTQYFGPGTRLTVL.

The rearrangement uses TRBV18 and TRBJ2-1; unclear D gene. The V gene's germline CDR1 is KGHSH and CDR2 LQKENI. CDR3 length equals 17 residues. The V gene lost 2 bases and the J gene lost 7 bases, with 21 bases spanning the gap. CDR3 amino acids: CASSPSSLALGENEQFF. In DNA form, the CDR3 reads TGTGCCAGCTCACCATCGTCGTTAGCTCTGGGTGAGAATGAGCAGTTCTTC.

Concerning this clone: A read error may produce the germline difference seen at one junction end. The chain carries TRBV11-2 and TRBJ2-5; D is ambiguous. Per the germline V gene, CDR1 is SGHAT and CDR2 is FQNNGV. CDR3 length: 13 amino acids. CDR3 in amino acids: CASSIDSAETQYF. The CDR3 bases are TGTGCCAGCAGCATAGACTCTGCAGAGACCCAGTACTTC.